Presented here are 29 T cell receptor beta chains from one specimen sequenced in a study of T-cell reconstitution after alpha-beta-depleted transplantation in children. Molecular barcoding with unique molecular identifiers was used for the TCRbeta library. TCRdb redid the calling of the PCR reads with MiXCR, one entry per CDR3 protein. The profile shows 800,000 to 1,000,000 distinct CDR3 sequences, less than 30% of them singletons. This specimen was PBMCs, mostly from graft donor cells, taken 360 days after TCRalphabeta/CD19-depleted stem cell transplant. The receptors here all came from a boy in the first two years of life who had a stem cell transplant for SCID, so the T cells may come from the graft donor.

The chain has TRBV30 and TRBJ2-1; D is ambiguous. Germline values: CDR1 GTSNPN, CDR2 SVGIG (reference sequence). V lost 3 bases, J lost 7 bases, and 7 bases lay in between. This CDR3 has 11 amino acids. Written as DNA, the CDR3 is TGTGCCTGGAGGGGGATTAATGAGCAGTTCTTC. Amino acids: CAWRGINEQFF.

This clonotype was found a few times. V gene TRBV5-1 combines with J gene TRBJ2-3; TRBD2 is a possible D gene (6 bases). The CDR3 has 13 amino acids. V was trimmed by 7 bases and J by 0 bases, leaving 9 bases between them. Looked up from germline, CDR1 is SGHRS and CDR2 is YFSETQ. CDR3 loop: CASLEGSTDTQYF. The CDR3 DNA reads TGCGCCAGCTTGGAGGGGAGCACAGATACGCAGTATTTT.

CDR3 in DNA: TGTGCCAGCAGTGCAGGGCAGTGGACGTATACGCAGTATTTT. Translating gives CASSAGQWTYTQYF. The J gene is TRBJ2-3, the V gene TRBV2, with D possibly being TRBD1 (5 bases). Trimming pared 4 bases from V and 7 bases from J, leaving 15 bases between. Per germline, CDR1 SNHLY and CDR2 FYNNEI. This CDR3 contains 14 residues.

The chain recombines TRBV13 with TRBJ2-7; D unresolved. The CDR3 loop spans 14 amino acids. Germline CDR1 and CDR2: PRHDT and FYEKMQ (reference sequence). Trimming took off 7 bases at V and 1 base at J, with 14 bases between the two ends. CDR3 nucleotides: TGTGCCAGCAACCTCAAGACCGGATCCTACGAGCAGTACTTC. This codes for CASNLKTGSYEQYF.

This clonotype has only a few counts. The chain carries TRBV20-1 and TRBJ2-7; the D is unclear. CDR1 DFQATT and CDR2 SNEGSKA come from the germline V gene (reference sequence). CDR3 length: 14 residues. The V end lost 5 bases, the J end lost 1 base, and 15 bases lay between the germline ends. The CDR3 here is CSAPIEFPSYEQYF. For the CDR3, the DNA is TGCAGTGCTCCGATCGAATTTCCTTCCTACGAGCAGTACTTC.

This clonotype was picked up a small number of times. V usage is TRBV11-2 and J usage is TRBJ2-2; no firm D call. Trimming pared 1 base from V and 4 bases from J, leaving 7 bases between. The CDR3 is 14 residues long. Germline CDR1 SGHAT, CDR2 FQNNGV. The CDR3 region is CASSLVIVTGELFF. CDR3 sequence (DNA): TGTGCCAGCAGCTTAGTCATAGTCACCGGGGAGCTGTTTTTT.

This clonotype was counted only a few times. The chain employs TRBV6-6 and TRBJ2-6; no reliable D call. Trimming left V 10 bases short and J 1 base short, with 8 bases between. The CDR3 sequence is 13 residues long. CDR1 is MNHNY, CDR2 SVGAGI, per germline (reference sequence). The CDR3 DNA reads TGTGCCACAGAGACGTCTGGGGCCAACGTCCTGACTTTC. This codes for CATETSGANVLTF.

The genes are TRBV6-1 and TRBJ2-7, with a weak D call TRBD1 (6 bases). Germline V gene lookup returns CDR1 MNHNS and CDR2 SASEGT. V lost 4 bases and J 2 bases, leaving 15 bases between the germline ends. The length of the CDR3 is 15 residues. The CDR3 reads CASSGVQGRTYEQYF. CDR3 sequence (DNA): TGTGCCAGCAGTGGGGTACAGGGCCGAACCTACGAGCAGTACTTC.

A few counts support this clonotype. The chain has TRBV20-1 and TRBJ1-4, with D hard to call. The CDR3 extends over 14 amino acids. Germline V lookup: CDR1 DFQATT, CDR2 SNEGSKA (reference sequence). Trimming cost V 0 bases and J 8 bases, with 13 bases left between them. As DNA, the CDR3 is TGCAGTGCTAGAGATCAGCGGACGTTAGAAAAACTGTTTTTT. Translated: CSARDQRTLEKLFF.

This sequence joins TRBV4-3 and TRBJ1-5; D possibly corresponds to TRBD1 (6 bases). V lost 0 bases, J lost 4 bases, and 10 bases lay in between. This CDR3 comprises 15 residues. Germline V lookup: CDR1 LGHNA, CDR2 YSLEER. CDR3: CASSQENRDNQPQHF. CDR3 nucleotide sequence: TGCGCCAGCAGCCAAGAGAACAGGGATAATCAGCCCCAGCATTTT.

This clonotype showed up just once. V and J are TRBV20-1 and TRBJ2-1, with 13 bases matching TRBD2. The CDR3 length is 15 residues. With V trimmed by 6 bases and J by 4 bases, 6 bases remained unmatched. The germline V gene has CDR1 DFQATT and CDR2 SNEGSKA (reference sequence). CDR3 residues: CSALTSGGVYNEQFF. The CDR3 DNA is TGCAGTGCCCTTACTAGCGGGGGGGTGTACAATGAGCAGTTCTTC.

This sequence joins TRBV4-1 and TRBJ2-1; 8 positions match TRBD1. Per the germline V gene, CDR1 is MGHRA and CDR2 is YSYEKL. V was pared by 3 bases and J by 8 bases, with 12 bases of the junction left unmatched. The CDR3 totals 16 residues. CDR3 nucleotides: TGCGCCAGCAGCCAGGGACAGGTGATGAGTACATATGAGCAGTTCTTC. Protein sequence: CASSQGQVMSTYEQFF.

This rearrangement joins TRBV14 to TRBJ2-2; 9 nucleotides match TRBD2. Germline lookup yields CDR1 SGHDN and CDR2 FVKESK. This CDR3 is 16 amino acids long. J gave up 0 bases and V 4 bases, and 3 bases lay outside the gene matches. CDR3 region: CASSPLAGPNTGELFF. The CDR3 nucleotides read TGTGCCAGCAGCCCTCTAGCGGGGCCGAACACCGGGGAGCTGTTTTTT.

The chain is built from TRBV12-3 or TRBV12-4 and TRBJ1-1; 10 bases agree with TRBD1. The CDR3 runs to 14 residues. Losses at the gene ends were 6 bases for V and 6 bases for J; bases not matched to a gene: 7. CDR3 residues: CASSSGQGSAEAFF. For the CDR3, the DNA is TGTGCCAGCAGCTCGGGACAGGGGTCCGCTGAAGCTTTCTTT.

The V gene is TRBV4-2, the J gene TRBJ2-1; TRBD2 agrees at 8 bases. Germline V gives CDR1 LGHNA, CDR2 YNFKEQ. V lost 4 bases to trimming and J lost 3 bases; unmatched junction nucleotides: 8. The CDR3 spans 16 residues. The CDR3 sequence: CASSLSLAGLYNEQFF. CDR3 DNA: TGTGCCAGCAGCCTATCTCTAGCGGGCCTCTACAATGAGCAGTTCTTC.

This sequence joins TRBV15 and TRBJ2-3; D remains ambiguous. CDR3 length: 14 amino acids. With 2 bases removed from V and 4 bases from J, the gap between germline ends came to 10 bases. Germline assignment: CDR1 LNHNV and CDR2 YYDKDF (reference sequence). The chain's CDR3 is CATSRSSLSDTQYF. The CDR3 region has the DNA TGTGCCACCAGCAGATCGAGTTTATCAGATACGCAGTATTTT.

This clonotype was observed a handful of times. Here the CDR3 DNA reads TGTGCCAGCAGACTCACCCGACAGGGACCGAACACTGAAGCTTTCTTT. It codes for CASRLTRQGPNTEAFF. This chain links TRBV12-3 or TRBV12-4 with TRBJ1-1; 7 bases are shared with TRBD1. The CDR3 totals 16 residues. V shed 6 bases and J 1 base; nucleotides not matched to a gene: 11.

V is TRBV11-2 and J is TRBJ2-1; D is ambiguous. The CDR3 loop spans 14 amino acids. Germline CDR1 reads SGHAT; CDR2 reads FQNNGV. V lost 5 bases and J lost 8, with 16 bases in between. The CDR3 loop reads CASSPRTRWDEQFF. The CDR3 DNA sequence: TGTGCCAGCAGCCCGAGGACCCGCTGGGATGAGCAGTTCTTC.

There are many counts of this clonotype. The gene calls are TRBV29-1 and TRBJ2-5; D uncertain. Germline V lookup: CDR1 SQVTM, CDR2 ANQGSEA. The V gene lost 1 base and the J gene lost 5 bases, with 17 bases spanning the gap. The CDR3 is 15 residues long. This CDR3 is CSVEGRVSAHETQYF. The CDR3 DNA follows: TGCAGCGTTGAAGGAAGGGTTTCGGCGCACGAGACCCAGTACTTC. The full variable domain, with the rest looked up from reference TRBV29-1 and TRBJ2-5, is SAVISQKPSRDICQRGTSLTIQCQVDSQVTMMFWYRQQPGQSLTLIATANQGSEATYESGFVIDKFPISRPNLTFSTLTVSNMSPEDSSIYLCSVEGRVSAHETQYFGPGTRLLVL.

The table lists this clonotype with a few counts. V and J are TRBV5-6 and TRBJ1-2; 9 nucleotides match TRBD1. The V gene's germline CDR1 is SGHDT and CDR2 YYEEEE. The V gene end was trimmed by 2 bases and the J gene end by 8 bases; junction bases not matched to a gene: 10. The CDR3 is 15 residues long. DNA for the CDR3: TGTGCCAGCAGCTTTCGAGGACAGGGGATCGGCGGCTACACCTTC. Translated: CASSFRGQGIGGYTF. Variable domain in full (rest from reference TRBV5-6 and TRBJ1-2): DAGVTQSPTHLIKTRGQQVTLRCSPKSGHDTVSWYQQALGQGPQFIFQYYEEEERQRGNFPDRFSGHQFPNYSSELNVNALLLGDSALYLCASSFRGQGIGGYTFGSGTRLTVV.

This rearrangement joins TRBV20-1 to TRBJ1-5, with 8 bases identical to TRBD1. The CDR3 length is 17 residues. V lost 3 bases and J lost 0; bases outside the gene matches: 10. Germline V gives CDR1 DFQATT, CDR2 SNEGSKA (reference sequence). The CDR3 here is CSARDRVLLYSNQPQHF. As DNA, the CDR3 is TGCAGTGCTAGGGACAGGGTCCTACTATATAGCAATCAGCCCCAGCATTTT.

The chain couples TRBV27 to TRBJ2-7, with TRBD2 identical over 8 bases. Trimming removed 7 bases from V and 6 bases from J; junction bases left unmatched: 2. The CDR3 totals 11 residues. Germline loops: CDR1 MNHEY, CDR2 SMNVEV (reference sequence). The CDR3 spells CASTLAGEQYF. The CDR3 bases are TGTGCCAGCACCCTAGCGGGCGAGCAGTACTTC.

The chain joins TRBV2 to TRBJ2-7; D call uncertain. With 6 bases removed from V and 0 bases from J, the gap between germline ends came to 12 bases. The CDR3 length is 14 residues. The germline gives CDR1 SNHLY, CDR2 FYNNEI. The CDR3: CASSGGPFSYEQYF. CDR3 nucleotide sequence: TGTGCCAGCAGCGGTGGACCGTTCTCCTACGAGCAGTACTTC.

A few counts support this clonotype. V gene TRBV29-1 combines with J gene TRBJ2-2; 8 nucleotides line up with TRBD1. CDR1 and CDR2 from the germline V gene are SQVTM and ANQGSEA. The CDR3 is made up of 16 amino acids. The J segment lost 6 bases and the V segment lost 0 bases, leaving 9 bases of the junction unmatched. CDR3 in DNA: TGCAGCGTTGAAGACTATCAGGACAGGGTAGCCGGGGAGCTGTTTTTT. Its protein product is CSVEDYQDRVAGELFF.

This clonotype was recorded a few times. The chain links TRBV12-3 or TRBV12-4 to TRBJ2-5, with TRBD1 identical over 8 bases. V was clipped by 3 bases and J by 7 bases; unmatched bases: 13. The CDR3 totals 16 residues. CDR3 amino acids: CASSLTQGAGGRTQYF. CDR3 coding DNA: TGTGCCAGCAGTTTGACCCAAGGGGCAGGGGGCCGGACCCAGTACTTC.

The chain links TRBV11-2 to TRBJ2-1; D gene ambiguous. Germline values: CDR1 SGHAT, CDR2 FQNNGV. This CDR3 comprises 15 residues. V dropped 5 bases and J dropped 7 bases, with 18 bases sitting between them. For the CDR3, the DNA is TGTGCCAGCAGCCTCTTTTCCCTAACGTCGAATGAGCAGTTCTTC. Protein: CASSLFSLTSNEQFF.

The chain links TRBV12-3 or TRBV12-4 to TRBJ2-6; D not certain. V was shortened by 6 bases and J by 0 bases, with 9 bases between the two germline ends. CDR3 length equals 15 residues. CDR3 nucleotide sequence: TGTGCCAGCAGCTACAGTCTCTCTGGGGCCAACGTCCTGACTTTC. Translation gives CASSYSLSGANVLTF.

Comment on this clonotype: A single base separates this from a much larger clone, so it may be a read error. The chain links TRBV14 to TRBJ2-1; 11 bases line up with TRBD2. V gave up 0 bases and J gave up 6 bases; unmatched junction bases: 4. Germline V gene data show CDR1 as SGHDN and CDR2 as FVKESK. The CDR3 is 16 residues long. CDR3 coding DNA: TGTGCCAGCAGCCAAGATCGGCTAGCGGGGGGCAATGAGCAGTTCTTC. The encoded protein is CASSQDRLAGGNEQFF.

Points on this clonotype: One junction end does not reproduce the germline sequence, and a read error may be involved. The chain is built from TRBV20-1 and TRBJ2-5; the D gene is possibly TRBD2 (7 bases). The CDR3 has 16 residues. CDR1 is DFQATT, CDR2 SNEGSKA, per germline (reference sequence). The CDR3 reads CSARTGGGLLQESQYF. The CDR3 nucleotides are TGCAGTGCTAGGACAGGCGGGGGCCTTCTGCAAGAGTCCCAGTACTTC.